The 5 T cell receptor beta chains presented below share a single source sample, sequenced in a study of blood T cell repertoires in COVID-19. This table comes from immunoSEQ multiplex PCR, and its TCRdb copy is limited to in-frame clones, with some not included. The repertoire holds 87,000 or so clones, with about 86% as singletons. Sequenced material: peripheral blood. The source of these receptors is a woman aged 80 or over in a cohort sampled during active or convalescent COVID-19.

The CDR3 protein is CASSYRDLHNEQFF. DNA of the CDR3: TGTGCCAGTAGCTACCGGGACTTACACAATGAGCAGTTCTTC. The rearrangement uses TRBV19 and TRBJ2-1, with D possibly matching TRBD2 (6 bases). Germline V CDR1 and CDR2: LNHDA, SQIVND (reference sequence). Trimming pared 6 bases from V and 5 bases from J, leaving 14 bases between. This CDR3 has 14 residues.

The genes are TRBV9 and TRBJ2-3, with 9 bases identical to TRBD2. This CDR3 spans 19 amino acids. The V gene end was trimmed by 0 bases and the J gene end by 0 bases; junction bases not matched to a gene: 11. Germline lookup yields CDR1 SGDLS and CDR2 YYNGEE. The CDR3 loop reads CASSVGSSGGVLSTDTQYF. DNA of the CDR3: TGTGCCAGCAGCGTAGGGAGTAGCGGGGGCGTTCTTAGCACAGATACGCAGTATTTT.

The CDR3 nucleotides read TGTGCCAGCAGCATACAGGAGAAACCCCTCCACTTT. The encoded protein is CASSIQEKPLHF. This chain joins TRBV28 and TRBJ1-6, with a tentative D call TRBD1 (5 bases). Germline CDR1 MDHEN, CDR2 SYDVKM. Trimming took 6 bases from V and 12 from J, leaving 12 bases between them. CDR3 size: 12 residues.

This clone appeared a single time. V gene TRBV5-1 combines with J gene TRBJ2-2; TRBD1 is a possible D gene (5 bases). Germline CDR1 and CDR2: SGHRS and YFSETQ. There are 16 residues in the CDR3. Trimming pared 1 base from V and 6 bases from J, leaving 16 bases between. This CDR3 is CASSLSAGLWPGELFF. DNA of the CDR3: TGCGCCAGCAGCTTGTCGGCAGGGCTTTGGCCCGGGGAGCTGTTTTTT.

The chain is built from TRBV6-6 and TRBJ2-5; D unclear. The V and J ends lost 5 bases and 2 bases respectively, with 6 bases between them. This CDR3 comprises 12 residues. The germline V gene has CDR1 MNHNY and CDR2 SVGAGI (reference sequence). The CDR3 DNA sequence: TGTGCCAGCAGTAACAAGCAAGAGACCCAGTACTTC. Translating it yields CASSNKQETQYF.